One TCR beta chain is described in this entry. This CDR3 region has 15 residues. Germline CDR1 reads MNHEY; CDR2 reads SVGAGI. The ends lost 2 bases at V and 10 bases at J; junction bases unmatched: 10. Followed over time, Seattle patients had been enrolled while infection was active. This sample is drawn from a study of blood T cell repertoires in COVID-19. Study background: T cells, B-cell-depleted T cells, or PBMCs provided the cDNA or gDNA that served as material.

Original analysis: The authors estimated nucleated cell counts from reference gene primer amplification. Data came from immunoSEQ multiplex PCR; TCRdb stores just in-frame clones and leaves some out. That table furnishes V, J and clone size, whereas the DNA furnished D and trimming. The repertoire holds about 230,000 clones, with 86% as singletons. The chain couples TRBV6-5 to TRBJ2-1, with 8 bases aligning to TRBD2. This TCR was sampled from a man aged 45-65 years with COVID-19, enrolled during active disease. The sample was peripheral blood. This chain's CDR3 is CASSYAGGPLGEQFF. The CDR3, as DNA: TGTGCCAGCAGTTACGCGGGAGGCCCACTTGGAGAGCAGTTCTTC.